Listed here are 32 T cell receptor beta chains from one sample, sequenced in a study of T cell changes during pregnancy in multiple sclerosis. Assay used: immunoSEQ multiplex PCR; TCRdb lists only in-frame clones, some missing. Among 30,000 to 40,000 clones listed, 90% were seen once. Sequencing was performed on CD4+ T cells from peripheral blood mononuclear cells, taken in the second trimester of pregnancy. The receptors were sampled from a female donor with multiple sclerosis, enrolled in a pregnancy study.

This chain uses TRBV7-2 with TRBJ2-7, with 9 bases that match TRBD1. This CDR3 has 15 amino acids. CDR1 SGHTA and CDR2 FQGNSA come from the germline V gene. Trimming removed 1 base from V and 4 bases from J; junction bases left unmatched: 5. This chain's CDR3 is CASSLGGTGKYEQYF. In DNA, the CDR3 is TGTGCCAGCAGCTTAGGTGGGACAGGGAAATACGAGCAGTACTTC.

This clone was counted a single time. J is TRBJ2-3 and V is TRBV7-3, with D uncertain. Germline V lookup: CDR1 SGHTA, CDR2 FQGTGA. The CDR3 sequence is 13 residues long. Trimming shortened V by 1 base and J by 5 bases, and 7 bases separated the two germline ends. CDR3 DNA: TGTGCCAGCAGCTTAAGAGAGAGAGATACGCAGTATTTT. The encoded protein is CASSLRERDTQYF.

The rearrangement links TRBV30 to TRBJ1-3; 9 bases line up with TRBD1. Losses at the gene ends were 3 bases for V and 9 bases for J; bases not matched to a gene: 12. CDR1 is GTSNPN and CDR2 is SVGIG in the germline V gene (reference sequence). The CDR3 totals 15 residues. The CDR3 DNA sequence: TGTGCCTGGAGCTTCTACCGGGACAGGGTGGCCACCATATATTTT. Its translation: CAWSFYRDRVATIYF. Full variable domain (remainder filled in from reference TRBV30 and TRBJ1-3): SQTIHQWPATLVQPVGSPLSLECTVEGTSNPNLYWYRQAAGRGLQLLFYSVGIGQISSEVPQNLSASRPQDRQFILSSKKLLLSDSGFYLCAWSFYRDRVATIYFGEGSWLTVV.

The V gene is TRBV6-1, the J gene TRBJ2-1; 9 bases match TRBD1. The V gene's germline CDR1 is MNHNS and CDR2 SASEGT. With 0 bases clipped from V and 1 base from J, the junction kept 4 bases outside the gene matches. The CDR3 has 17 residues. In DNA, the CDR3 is TGTGCCAGCAGTGAAGCAGCGACAGGGGGTTCCTACAATGAGCAGTTCTTC. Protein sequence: CASSEAATGGSYNEQFF.

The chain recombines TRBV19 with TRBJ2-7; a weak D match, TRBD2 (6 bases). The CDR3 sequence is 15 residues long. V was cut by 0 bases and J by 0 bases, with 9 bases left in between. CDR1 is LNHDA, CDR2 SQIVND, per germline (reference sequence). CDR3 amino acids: CASSIELGGSYEQYF. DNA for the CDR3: TGTGCCAGTAGTATAGAGTTGGGGGGCTCCTACGAGCAGTACTTC.

The CDR3 loop is CASSPRTGGAYGYTF. DNA for the CDR3: TGTGCCAGCAGCCCGCGAACAGGGGGCGCCTATGGCTACACCTTC. The rearrangement joins TRBV5-8 to TRBJ1-2; 9 nucleotides align to TRBD1. Germline CDR1 and CDR2: SGHTS and YDEGEE. J was trimmed by 4 bases and V by 4 bases; bases with no gene match: 8. There are 15 residues in the CDR3.

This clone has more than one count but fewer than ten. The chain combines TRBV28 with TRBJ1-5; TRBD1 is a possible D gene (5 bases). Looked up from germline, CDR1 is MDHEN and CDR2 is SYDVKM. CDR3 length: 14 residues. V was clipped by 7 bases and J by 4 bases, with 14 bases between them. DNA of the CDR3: TGTGCCAGCACCACCTGGGGGGATAATCAGCCCCAGCATTTT. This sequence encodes CASTTWGDNQPQHF.

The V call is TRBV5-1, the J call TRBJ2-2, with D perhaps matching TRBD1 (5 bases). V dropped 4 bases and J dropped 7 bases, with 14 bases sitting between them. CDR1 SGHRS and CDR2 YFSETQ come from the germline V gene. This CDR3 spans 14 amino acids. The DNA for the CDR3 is TGCGCCAGCAGCCGAGAAAGGGGTGTCGGGGAGCTGTTTTTT. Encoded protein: CASSRERGVGELFF.

The CDR3 loop reads CASSPTTGYFTQYF. As DNA, the CDR3 is TGTGCCAGCAGCCCAACTACCGGATACTTTACGCAGTATTTT. V gene TRBV7-9 combines with J gene TRBJ2-3; no definite D call. CDR1 and CDR2 (germline): SEHNR, FQNEAQ (reference sequence). Trimming pared 5 bases from V and 8 bases from J, leaving 17 bases between. This CDR3 has 14 residues.

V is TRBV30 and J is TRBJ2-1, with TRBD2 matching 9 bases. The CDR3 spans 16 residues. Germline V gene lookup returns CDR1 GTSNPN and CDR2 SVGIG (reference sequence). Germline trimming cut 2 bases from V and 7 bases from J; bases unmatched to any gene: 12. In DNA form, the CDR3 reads TGTGCCTGGAGTCTGCCGGGACTAGCCTTTGGTAATGAGCAGTTCTTC. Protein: CAWSLPGLAFGNEQFF.

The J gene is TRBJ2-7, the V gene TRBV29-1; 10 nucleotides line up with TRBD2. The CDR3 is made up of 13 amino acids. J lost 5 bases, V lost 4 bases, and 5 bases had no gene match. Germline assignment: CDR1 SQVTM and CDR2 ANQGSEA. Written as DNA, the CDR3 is TGCAGCGTTGCCCCCCTAGCGGGAGACGAGCAGTACTTC. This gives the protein CSVAPLAGDEQYF.

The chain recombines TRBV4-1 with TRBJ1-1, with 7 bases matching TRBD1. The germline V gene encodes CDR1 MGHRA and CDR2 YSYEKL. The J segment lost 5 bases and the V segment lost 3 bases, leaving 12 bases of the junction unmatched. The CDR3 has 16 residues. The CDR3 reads CASSQAAGTARTEAFF. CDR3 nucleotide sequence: TGCGCCAGCAGCCAGGCTGCCGGGACAGCTCGTACTGAAGCTTTCTTT.

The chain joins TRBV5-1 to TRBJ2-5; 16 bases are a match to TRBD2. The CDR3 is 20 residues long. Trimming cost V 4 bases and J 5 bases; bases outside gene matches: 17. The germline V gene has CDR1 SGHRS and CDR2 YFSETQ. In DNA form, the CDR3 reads TGCGCCAGCAGCCTCGGGGGGACTAGCGGGAGGGCCCTCACGTTGGAGACCCAGTACTTC. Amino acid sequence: CASSLGGTSGRALTLETQYF.

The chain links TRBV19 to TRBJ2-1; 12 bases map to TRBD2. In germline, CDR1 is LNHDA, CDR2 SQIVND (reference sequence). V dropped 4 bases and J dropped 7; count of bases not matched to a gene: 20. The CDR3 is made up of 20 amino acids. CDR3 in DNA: TGTGCCAGTAGTAGGTCGGGGCGGCTAGCGGGAGGGCCAGGTAAAAATGAGCAGTTCTTC. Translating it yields CASSRSGRLAGGPGKNEQFF.

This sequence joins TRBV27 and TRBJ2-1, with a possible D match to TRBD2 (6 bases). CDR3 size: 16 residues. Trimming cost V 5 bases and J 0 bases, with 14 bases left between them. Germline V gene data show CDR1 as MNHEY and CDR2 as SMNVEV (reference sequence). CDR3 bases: TGTGCCAGCAGTCCACCGGGACTCCGCTCCTACAATGAGCAGTTCTTC. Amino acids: CASSPPGLRSYNEQFF.

CDR3 amino acids: CASSWDRGWEQYF. CDR3 coding DNA: TGTGCCAGCAGCTGGGACAGGGGGTGGGAGCAGTACTTC. The gene calls are TRBV7-2 and TRBJ2-7; TRBD1 matches 11 bases. The CDR3 length is 13 residues. Germline CDR1 and CDR2: SGHTA and FQGNSA. The ends lost 4 bases at V and 7 bases at J; junction bases unmatched: 3. Full variable domain (rest looked up from reference TRBV7-2 and TRBJ2-7): GAGVSQSPSNKVTEKGKDVELRCDPISGHTALYWYRQSLGQGLEFLIYFQGNSAPDKSGLPSDRFSAERTGGSVSTLTIQRTQQEDSAVYLCASSWDRGWEQYFGPGTRLTVT.

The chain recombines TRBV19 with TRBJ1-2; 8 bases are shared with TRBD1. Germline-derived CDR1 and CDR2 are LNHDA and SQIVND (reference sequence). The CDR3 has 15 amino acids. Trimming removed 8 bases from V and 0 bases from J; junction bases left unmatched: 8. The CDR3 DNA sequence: TGTGCCAGTGAAACGGGACAGGTTTCTAACTATGGCTACACCTTC. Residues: CASETGQVSNYGYTF. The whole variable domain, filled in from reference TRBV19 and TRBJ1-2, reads DGGITQSPKYLFRKEGQNVTLSCEQNLNHDAMYWYRQDPGQGLRLIYYSQIVNDFQKGDIAEGYSVSREKKESFPLTVTSAQKNPTAFYLCASETGQVSNYGYTFGSGTRLTVV.

The CDR3 DNA reads as TGTGCCAGCAGCCCCGGGGGTAGACCGGGGGCCAACGTCCTGACTTTC. Residues: CASSPGGRPGANVLTF. The rearrangement links TRBV5-4 to TRBJ2-6, with D maybe TRBD2 (6 bases). The ends were cut back, 4 bases at V and 4 bases at J, with 15 bases in the middle. Looked up from germline, CDR1 is SGHNT and CDR2 is YYREEE (reference sequence). The CDR3 extends over 16 amino acids.

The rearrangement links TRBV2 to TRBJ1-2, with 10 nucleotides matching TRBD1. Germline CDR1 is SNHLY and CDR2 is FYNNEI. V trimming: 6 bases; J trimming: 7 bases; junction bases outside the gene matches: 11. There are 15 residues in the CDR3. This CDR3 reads CASSPGTGETLGYTF. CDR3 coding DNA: TGTGCCAGCAGCCCCGGGACAGGGGAAACCCTTGGCTACACCTTC. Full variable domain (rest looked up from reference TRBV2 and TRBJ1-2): EPEVTQTPSHQVTQMGQEVILRCVPISNHLYFYWYRQILGQKVEFLVSFYNNEISEKSEIFDDQFSVERPDGSNFTLKIRSTKLEDSAMYFCASSPGTGETLGYTFGSGTRLTVV.

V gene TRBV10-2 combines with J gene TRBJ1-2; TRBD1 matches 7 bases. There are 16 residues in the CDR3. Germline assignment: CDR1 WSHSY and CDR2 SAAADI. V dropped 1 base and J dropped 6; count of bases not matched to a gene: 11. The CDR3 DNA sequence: TGCGCCAGCAGTGAGTTCCTTCCCGGGACAGATGATGGCTACACCTTC. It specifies CASSEFLPGTDDGYTF.

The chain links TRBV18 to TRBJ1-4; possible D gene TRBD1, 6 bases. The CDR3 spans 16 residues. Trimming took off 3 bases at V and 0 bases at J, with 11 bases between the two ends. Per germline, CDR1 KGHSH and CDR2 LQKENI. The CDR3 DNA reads TGTGCCAGCTCACCGCTACAGGGCGCAACTAATGAAAAACTGTTTTTT. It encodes CASSPLQGATNEKLFF.

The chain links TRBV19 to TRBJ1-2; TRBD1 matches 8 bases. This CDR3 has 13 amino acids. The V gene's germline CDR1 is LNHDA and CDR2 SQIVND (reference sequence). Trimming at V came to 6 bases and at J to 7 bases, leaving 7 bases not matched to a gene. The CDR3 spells CASSRTGRFGYTF. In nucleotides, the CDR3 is TGTGCCAGTAGCAGGACAGGGAGATTTGGCTACACCTTC.

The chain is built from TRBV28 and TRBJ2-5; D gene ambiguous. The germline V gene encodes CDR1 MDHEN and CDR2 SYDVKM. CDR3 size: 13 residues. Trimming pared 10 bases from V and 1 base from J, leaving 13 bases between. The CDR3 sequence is CAIRGWPQETQYF. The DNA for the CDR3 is TGTGCCATCCGAGGATGGCCCCAAGAGACCCAGTACTTC.

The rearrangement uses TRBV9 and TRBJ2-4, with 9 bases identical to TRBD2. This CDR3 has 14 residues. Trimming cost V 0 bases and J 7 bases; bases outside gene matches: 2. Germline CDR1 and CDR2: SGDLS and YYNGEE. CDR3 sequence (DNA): TGTGCCAGCAGCGTAGGGCTAGCGGGGAACATTCAGTACTTC. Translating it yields CASSVGLAGNIQYF. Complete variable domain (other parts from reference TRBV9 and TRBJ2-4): DSGVTQTPKHLITATGQRVTLRCSPRSGDLSVYWYQQSLDQGLQFLIQYYNGEERAKGNILERFSAQQFPDLHSELNLSSLELGDSALYFCASSVGLAGNIQYFGAGTRLSVL.

The CDR3 is CAWSEGQGAYNEQFF. The CDR3 bases are TGTGCCTGGAGTGAGGGACAGGGGGCCTACAATGAGCAGTTCTTC. The gene calls are TRBV30 and TRBJ2-1; 11 positions agree with TRBD1. This CDR3 region has 15 residues. Germline V gene sequence: CDR1 GTSNPN, CDR2 SVGIG (reference sequence). V shed 1 base, J shed 2 bases, and the junction held 1 base outside the gene matches.

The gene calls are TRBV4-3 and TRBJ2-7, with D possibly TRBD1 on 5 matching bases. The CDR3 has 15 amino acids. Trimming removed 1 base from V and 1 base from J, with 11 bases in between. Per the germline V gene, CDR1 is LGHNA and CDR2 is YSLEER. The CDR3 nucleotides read TGCGCCAGCAGCCAAGTTCTGGACACTTCCTACGAGCAGTACTTC. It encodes CASSQVLDTSYEQYF.

Here the CDR3 reads CASTSNAAPTDTQYF. CDR3 nucleotides: TGTGCCAGCACCTCTAACGCGGCTCCGACAGATACGCAGTATTTT. The V gene is TRBV9, the J gene TRBJ2-3; unclear D gene. Germline lookup yields CDR1 SGDLS and CDR2 YYNGEE. The CDR3 loop spans 15 amino acids. The V gene lost 6 bases and the J gene lost 3 bases, with 17 bases spanning the gap. The complete variable domain, with remaining parts taken from reference TRBV9 and TRBJ2-3, reads DSGVTQTPKHLITATGQRVTLRCSPRSGDLSVYWYQQSLDQGLQFLIQYYNGEERAKGNILERFSAQQFPDLHSELNLSSLELGDSALYFCASTSNAAPTDTQYFGPGTRLTVL.

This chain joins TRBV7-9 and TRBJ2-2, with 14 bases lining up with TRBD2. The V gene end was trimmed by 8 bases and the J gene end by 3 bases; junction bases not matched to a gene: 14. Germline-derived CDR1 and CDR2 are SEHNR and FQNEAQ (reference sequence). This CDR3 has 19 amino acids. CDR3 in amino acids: CASSPPPGLAGEDTGELFF. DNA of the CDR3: TGTGCCAGCTCCCCTCCCCCGGGACTAGCGGGAGAAGACACCGGGGAGCTGTTTTTT.

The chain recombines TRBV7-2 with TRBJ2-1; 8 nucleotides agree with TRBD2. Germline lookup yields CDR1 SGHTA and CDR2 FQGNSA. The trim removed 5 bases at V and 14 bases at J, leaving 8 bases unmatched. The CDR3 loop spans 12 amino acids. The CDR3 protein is CASSPWGLGEFF. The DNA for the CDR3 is TGTGCCAGCAGCCCATGGGGACTAGGGGAGTTCTTC.

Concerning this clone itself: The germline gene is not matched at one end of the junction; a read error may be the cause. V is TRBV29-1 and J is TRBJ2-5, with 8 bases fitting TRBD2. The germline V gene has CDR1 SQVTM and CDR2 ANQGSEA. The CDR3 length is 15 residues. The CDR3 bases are TGCAGCGTCGAAGGTCTAGCGGGTTCCCTCGAGACCCAGTACTTC. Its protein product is CSVEGLAGSLETQYF.

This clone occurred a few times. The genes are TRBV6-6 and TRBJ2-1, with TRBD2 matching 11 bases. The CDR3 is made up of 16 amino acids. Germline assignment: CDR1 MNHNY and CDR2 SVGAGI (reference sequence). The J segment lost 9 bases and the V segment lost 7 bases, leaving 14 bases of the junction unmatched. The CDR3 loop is CASILKTGTSGTEQFF. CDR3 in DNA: TGTGCCAGCATTCTGAAAACCGGGACTAGCGGCACTGAGCAGTTCTTC.

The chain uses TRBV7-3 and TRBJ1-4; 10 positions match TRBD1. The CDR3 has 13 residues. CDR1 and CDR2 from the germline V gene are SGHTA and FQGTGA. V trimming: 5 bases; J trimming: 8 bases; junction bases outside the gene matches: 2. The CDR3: CASSRDRGEKLFF. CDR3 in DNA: TGTGCCAGCAGCCGGGACAGGGGAGAAAAACTGTTTTTT.